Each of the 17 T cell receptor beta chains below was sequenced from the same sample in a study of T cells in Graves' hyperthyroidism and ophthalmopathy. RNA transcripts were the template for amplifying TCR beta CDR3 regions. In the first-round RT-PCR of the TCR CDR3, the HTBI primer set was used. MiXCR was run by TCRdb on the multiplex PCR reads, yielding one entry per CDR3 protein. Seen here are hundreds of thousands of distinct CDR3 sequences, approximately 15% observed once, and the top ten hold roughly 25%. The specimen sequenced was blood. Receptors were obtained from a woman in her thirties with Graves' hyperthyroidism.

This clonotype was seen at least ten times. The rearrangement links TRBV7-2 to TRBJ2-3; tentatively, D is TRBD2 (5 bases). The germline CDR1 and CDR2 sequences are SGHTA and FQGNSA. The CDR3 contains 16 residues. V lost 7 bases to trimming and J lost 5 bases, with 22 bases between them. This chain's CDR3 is CASTASFEAGGDTQYF. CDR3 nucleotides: TGTGCCAGCACCGCTAGTTTTGAGGCGGGTGGAGATACGCAGTATTTT.

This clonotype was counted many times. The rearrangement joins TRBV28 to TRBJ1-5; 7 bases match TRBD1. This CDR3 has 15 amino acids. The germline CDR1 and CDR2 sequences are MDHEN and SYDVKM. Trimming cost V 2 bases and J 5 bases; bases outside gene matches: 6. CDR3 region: CASSLRTGRYQPQHF. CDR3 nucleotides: TGTGCCAGCAGTTTACGGACAGGAAGATATCAGCCCCAGCATTTT. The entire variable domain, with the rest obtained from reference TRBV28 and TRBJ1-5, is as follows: DVKVTQSSRYLVKRTGEKVFLECVQDMDHENMFWYRQDPGLGLRLIYFSYDVKMKEKGDIPEGYSVSREKKERFSLILESASTNQTSMYLCASSLRTGRYQPQHFGDGTRLSIL.

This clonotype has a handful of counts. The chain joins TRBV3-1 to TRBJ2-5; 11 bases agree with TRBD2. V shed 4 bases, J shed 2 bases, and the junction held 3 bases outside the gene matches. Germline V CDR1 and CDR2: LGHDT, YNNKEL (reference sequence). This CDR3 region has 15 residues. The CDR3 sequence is CASSPSGRQQETQYF. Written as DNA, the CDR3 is TGTGCCAGCAGCCCTAGCGGGAGGCAGCAAGAGACCCAGTACTTC.

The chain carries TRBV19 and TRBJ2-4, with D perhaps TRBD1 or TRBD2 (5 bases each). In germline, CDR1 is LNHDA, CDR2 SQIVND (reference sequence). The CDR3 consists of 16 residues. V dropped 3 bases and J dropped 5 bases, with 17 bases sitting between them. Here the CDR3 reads CASSIFGGQGENIQYF. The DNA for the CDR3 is TGTGCCAGTAGTATTTTCGGCGGGCAGGGTGAAAACATTCAGTACTTC.

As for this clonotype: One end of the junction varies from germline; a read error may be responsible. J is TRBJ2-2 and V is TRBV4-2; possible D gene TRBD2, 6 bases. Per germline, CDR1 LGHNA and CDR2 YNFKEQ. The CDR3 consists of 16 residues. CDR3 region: CASSQDSGSYTGELSF. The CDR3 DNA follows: TGTGCCAGCAGCCAGGATAGCGGCAGCTACACCGGGGAGCTGTCTTTT.

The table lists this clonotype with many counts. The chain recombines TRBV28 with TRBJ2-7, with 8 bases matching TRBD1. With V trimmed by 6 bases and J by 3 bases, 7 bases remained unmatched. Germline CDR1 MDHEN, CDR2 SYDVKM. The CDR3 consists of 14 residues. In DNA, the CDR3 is TGTGCCAGCAGATTACAGGGGGGTGGCTACGAGCAGTACTTC. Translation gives CASRLQGGGYEQYF.

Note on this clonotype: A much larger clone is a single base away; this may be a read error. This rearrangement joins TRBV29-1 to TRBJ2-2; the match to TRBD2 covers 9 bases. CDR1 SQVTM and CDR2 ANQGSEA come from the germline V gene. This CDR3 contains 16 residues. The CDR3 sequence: CSAETGLAGPTGEPFF. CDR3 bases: TGCAGCGCAGAGACAGGCCTAGCGGGGCCGACCGGGGAGCCGTTTTTT.

This chain's CDR3 is CASSLGTASYNEQFF. Here the CDR3 DNA reads TGCGCCAGCAGCTTGGGTACAGCCTCCTACAATGAGCAGTTCTTC. The chain joins TRBV5-1 to TRBJ2-1; D is unclear. Per germline, CDR1 SGHRS and CDR2 YFSETQ. V was trimmed by 0 bases and J by 0 bases, leaving 7 bases between them. The CDR3 is 15 amino acids.

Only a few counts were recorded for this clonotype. The chain's CDR3 is CSAKLAGATDTQYF. The DNA for the CDR3 is TGCAGTGCTAAGCTAGCGGGGGCCACAGATACGCAGTATTTT. The V call is TRBV20-1, the J call TRBJ2-3, with TRBD2 matching over 10 bases. Germline V gene sequence: CDR1 DFQATT, CDR2 SNEGSKA (reference sequence). J gave up 2 bases and V 4 bases, and 3 bases lay outside the gene matches. There are 14 residues in the CDR3.

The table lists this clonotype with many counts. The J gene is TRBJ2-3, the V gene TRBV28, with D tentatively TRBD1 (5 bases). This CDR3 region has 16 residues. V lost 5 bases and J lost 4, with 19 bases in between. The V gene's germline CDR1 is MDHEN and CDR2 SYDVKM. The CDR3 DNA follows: TGTGCCAGCAGTCCTTACTCCAGGGTTAGGCCAGATACGCAGTATTTT. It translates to CASSPYSRVRPDTQYF.

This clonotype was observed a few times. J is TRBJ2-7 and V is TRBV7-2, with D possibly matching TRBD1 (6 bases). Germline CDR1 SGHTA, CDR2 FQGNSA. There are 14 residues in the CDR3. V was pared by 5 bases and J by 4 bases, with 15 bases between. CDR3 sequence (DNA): TGTGCCAGCAGCCTCCGGGACACTCGTTACGAGCAGTACTTC. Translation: CASSLRDTRYEQYF.

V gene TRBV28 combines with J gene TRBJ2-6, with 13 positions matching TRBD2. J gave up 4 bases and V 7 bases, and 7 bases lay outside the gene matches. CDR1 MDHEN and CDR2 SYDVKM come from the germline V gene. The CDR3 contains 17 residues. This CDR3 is CASKELAGGGGANVLTF. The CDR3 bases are TGTGCCAGCAAGGAACTAGCGGGAGGGGGGGGGGCCAACGTCCTGACTTTC.

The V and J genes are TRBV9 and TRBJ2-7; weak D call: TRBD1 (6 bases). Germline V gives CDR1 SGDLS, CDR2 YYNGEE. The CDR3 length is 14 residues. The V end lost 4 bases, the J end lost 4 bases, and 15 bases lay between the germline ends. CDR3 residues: CASSPRDIPYEQYF. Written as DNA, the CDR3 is TGTGCCAGCAGCCCAAGGGACATACCATACGAGCAGTACTTC.

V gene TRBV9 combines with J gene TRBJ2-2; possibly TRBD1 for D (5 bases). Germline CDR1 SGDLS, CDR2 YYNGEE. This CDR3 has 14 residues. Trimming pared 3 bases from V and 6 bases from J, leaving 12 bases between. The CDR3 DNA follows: TGTGCCAGCAGCGAATACCAGGGTTCCGGGGAGCTGTTTTTT. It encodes CASSEYQGSGELFF.

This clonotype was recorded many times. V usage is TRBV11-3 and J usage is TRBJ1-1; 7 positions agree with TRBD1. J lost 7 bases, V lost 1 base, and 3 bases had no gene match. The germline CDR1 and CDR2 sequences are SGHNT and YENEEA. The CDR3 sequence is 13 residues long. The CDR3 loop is CASSLGQGDEAFF. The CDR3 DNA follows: TGTGCCAGCAGCTTAGGGCAGGGGGATGAAGCTTTCTTT.

The DNA of the CDR3 is TGTGCCAGCAGTGTACCCTCGGGAGGGCGGGAGGGGGCCAACGTCCTGACTTTC. As protein: CASSVPSGGREGANVLTF. J is TRBJ2-6 and V is TRBV28; 8 nucleotides line up with TRBD2. V gave up 5 bases and J gave up 4 bases; unmatched junction bases: 13. This CDR3 is built from 18 residues. Germline CDR1 reads MDHEN; CDR2 reads SYDVKM.

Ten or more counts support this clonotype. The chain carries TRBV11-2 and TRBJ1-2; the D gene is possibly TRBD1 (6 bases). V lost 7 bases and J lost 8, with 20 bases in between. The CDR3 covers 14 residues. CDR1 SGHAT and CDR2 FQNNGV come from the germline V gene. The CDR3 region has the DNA TGTGCCAGCACCCCGATGACAGGTTTCGGGGGCTACACCTTC. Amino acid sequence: CASTPMTGFGGYTF.